These 4 T cell receptor beta chains were sequenced from one sample in a study of shared clonotypes between healthy human individuals. Only in-frame clones appear in the TCRdb table, and some are missing; sequencing was by immunoSEQ multiplex PCR. The sample consists of about 1.1 million clones, approximately 80% of them appearing once. The source material was memory CD4+ T cells from PBMCs. The subset was: CD45RA-negative fraction. The receptors originated from a man younger than 35 in good health. Some clones in this sample may be carry-over from other donors' samples.

This sequence joins TRBV27 and TRBJ1-1; D gene ambiguous. The CDR3 is 13 residues long. With 4 bases removed from V and 5 bases from J, the gap between germline ends came to 11 bases. Germline CDR1 MNHEY, CDR2 SMNVEV (reference sequence). The CDR3: CASSYQDRTEAFF. The CDR3 nucleotides are TGTGCCAGCAGTTATCAGGATAGGACTGAAGCTTTCTTT.

The V gene is TRBV5-1, the J gene TRBJ2-3; 11 bases agree with TRBD1. After removal of 4 bases from V and 5 bases from J, the junction contained 3 bases not matched to a gene. The CDR3 loop spans 14 amino acids. Germline values: CDR1 SGHRS, CDR2 YFSETQ. The CDR3 is CASSRGTGGDTQYF. The CDR3 DNA follows: TGCGCCAGCAGCCGAGGGACAGGGGGAGATACGCAGTATTTT.

A single count supports this clone. The chain links TRBV27 to TRBJ1-2, with TRBD1 matching over 8 bases. V lost 1 base to trimming and J lost 8 bases; unmatched junction nucleotides: 6. Germline V gives CDR1 MNHEY, CDR2 SMNVEV (reference sequence). The CDR3 contains 14 residues. DNA for the CDR3: TGTGCCAGCAGTTTATTACAGGGGGATCGCGGCTACACCTTC. Protein product: CASSLLQGDRGYTF.

V is TRBV9 and J is TRBJ2-5, with 15 nucleotides matching TRBD2. V dropped 3 bases and J dropped 5; count of bases not matched to a gene: 5. The CDR3 contains 16 residues. Per germline, CDR1 SGDLS and CDR2 YYNGEE. The CDR3 sequence: CASSATGLAGGETQYF. CDR3 in DNA: TGTGCCAGCAGCGCCACCGGACTAGCGGGAGGGGAGACCCAGTACTTC.